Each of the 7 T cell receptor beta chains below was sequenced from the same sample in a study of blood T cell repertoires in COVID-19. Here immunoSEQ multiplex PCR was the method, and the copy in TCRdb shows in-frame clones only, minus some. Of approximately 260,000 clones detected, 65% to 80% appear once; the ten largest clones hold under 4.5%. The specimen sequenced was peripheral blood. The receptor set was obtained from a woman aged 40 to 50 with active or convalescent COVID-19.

CDR3 protein: CASSPLTGVTEAFF. In DNA, the CDR3 is TGTGCCAGCAGTCCTTTGACAGGGGTGACTGAAGCTTTCTTT. The chain links TRBV6-6 to TRBJ1-1, with TRBD1 matching 8 bases. CDR3 length: 14 residues. The ends lost 5 bases at V and 5 bases at J; junction bases unmatched: 7. CDR1 is MNHNY and CDR2 is SVGAGI in the germline V gene (reference sequence).

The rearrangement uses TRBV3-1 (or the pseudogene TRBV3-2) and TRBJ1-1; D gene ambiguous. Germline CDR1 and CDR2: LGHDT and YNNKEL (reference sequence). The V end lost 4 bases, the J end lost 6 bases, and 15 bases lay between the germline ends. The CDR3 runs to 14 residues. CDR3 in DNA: TGTGCCAGCAGCCTGACCAGCGGGGTCCCTGAAGCTTTCTTT. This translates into CASSLTSGVPEAFF.

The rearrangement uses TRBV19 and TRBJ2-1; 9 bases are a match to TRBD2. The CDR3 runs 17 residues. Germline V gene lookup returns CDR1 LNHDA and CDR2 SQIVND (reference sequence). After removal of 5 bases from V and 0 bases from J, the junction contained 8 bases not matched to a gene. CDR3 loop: CASSALAGRSSYNEQFF. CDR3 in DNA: TGTGCCAGTAGTGCCCTAGCGGGGAGATCCTCCTACAATGAGCAGTTCTTC.

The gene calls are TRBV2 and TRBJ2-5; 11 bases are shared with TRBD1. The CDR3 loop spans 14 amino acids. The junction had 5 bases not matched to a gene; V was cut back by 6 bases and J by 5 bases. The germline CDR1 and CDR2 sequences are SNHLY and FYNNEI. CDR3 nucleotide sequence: TGTGCCAGCAGATGGACAGGGGGCCAGGAGACCCAGTACTTC. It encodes CASRWTGGQETQYF.

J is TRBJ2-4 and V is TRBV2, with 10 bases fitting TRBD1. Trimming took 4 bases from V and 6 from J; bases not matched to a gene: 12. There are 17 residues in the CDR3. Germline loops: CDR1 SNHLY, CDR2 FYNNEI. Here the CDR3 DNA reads TGTGCCAGCAGTGTTAACAGGGGACAGGGGTACCGAAACATTCAGTACTTC. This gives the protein CASSVNRGQGYRNIQYF.

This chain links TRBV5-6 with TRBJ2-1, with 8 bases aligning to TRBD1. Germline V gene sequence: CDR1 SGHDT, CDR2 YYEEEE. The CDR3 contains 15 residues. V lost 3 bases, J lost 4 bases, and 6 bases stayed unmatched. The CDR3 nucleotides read TGTGCCAGCAGCTGGACAGGGATTGAGTACAATGAGCAGTTCTTC. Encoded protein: CASSWTGIEYNEQFF.

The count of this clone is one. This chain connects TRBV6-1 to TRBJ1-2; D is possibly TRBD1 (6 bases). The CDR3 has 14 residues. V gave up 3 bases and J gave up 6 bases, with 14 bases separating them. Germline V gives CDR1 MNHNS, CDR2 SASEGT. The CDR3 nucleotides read TGTGCCAGCAGTGACGGGGGGCTGGGGGATGGCTACACCTTC. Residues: CASSDGGLGDGYTF.